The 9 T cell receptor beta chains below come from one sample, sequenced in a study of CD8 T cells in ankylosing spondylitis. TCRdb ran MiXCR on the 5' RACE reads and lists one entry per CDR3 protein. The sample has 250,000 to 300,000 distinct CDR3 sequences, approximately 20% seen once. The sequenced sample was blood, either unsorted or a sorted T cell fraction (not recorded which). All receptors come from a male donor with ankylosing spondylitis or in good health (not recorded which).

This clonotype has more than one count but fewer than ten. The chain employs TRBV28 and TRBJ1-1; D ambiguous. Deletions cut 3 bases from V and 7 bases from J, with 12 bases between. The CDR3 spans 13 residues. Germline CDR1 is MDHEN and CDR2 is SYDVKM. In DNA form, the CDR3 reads TGTGCCAGCAGTTTGGGCAGGTTTAATGAAGCTTTCTTT. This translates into CASSLGRFNEAFF.

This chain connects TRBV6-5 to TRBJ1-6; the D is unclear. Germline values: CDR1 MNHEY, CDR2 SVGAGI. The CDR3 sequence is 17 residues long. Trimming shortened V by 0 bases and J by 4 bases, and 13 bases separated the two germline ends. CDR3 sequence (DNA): TGTGCCAGCAGTTACTCCGCAGGAAAAGGGTATAATTCACCCCTCCACTTT. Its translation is CASSYSAGKGYNSPLHF.

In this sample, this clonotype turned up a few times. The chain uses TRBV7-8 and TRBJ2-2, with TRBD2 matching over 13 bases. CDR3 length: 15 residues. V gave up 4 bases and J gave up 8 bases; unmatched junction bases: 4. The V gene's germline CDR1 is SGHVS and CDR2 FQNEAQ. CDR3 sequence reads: CASSSGLAGVGELFF. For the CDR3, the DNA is TGTGCCAGCAGCTCCGGACTAGCGGGAGTAGGGGAGCTGTTTTTT.

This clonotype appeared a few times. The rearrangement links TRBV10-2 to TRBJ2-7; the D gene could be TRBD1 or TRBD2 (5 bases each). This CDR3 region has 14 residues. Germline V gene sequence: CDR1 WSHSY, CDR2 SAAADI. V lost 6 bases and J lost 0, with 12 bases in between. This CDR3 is CASRGTLGSYEQYV. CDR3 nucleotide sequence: TGCGCCAGCAGGGGGACCTTAGGCTCCTACGAGCAGTACGTC.

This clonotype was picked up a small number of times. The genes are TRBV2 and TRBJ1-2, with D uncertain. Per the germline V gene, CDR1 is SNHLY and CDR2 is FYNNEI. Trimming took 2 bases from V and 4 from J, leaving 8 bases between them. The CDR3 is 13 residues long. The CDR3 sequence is CASSESRIYGYTF. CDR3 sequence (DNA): TGTGCCAGCAGTGAATCCCGGATCTATGGCTACACCTTC.

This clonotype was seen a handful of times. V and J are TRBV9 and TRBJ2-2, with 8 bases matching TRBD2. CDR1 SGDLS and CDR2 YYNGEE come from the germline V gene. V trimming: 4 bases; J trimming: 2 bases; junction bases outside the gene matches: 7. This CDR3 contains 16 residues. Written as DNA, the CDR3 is TGTGCCAGCAGCCCGTCCGGACTAGCCAACACCGGGGAGCTGTTTTTT. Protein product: CASSPSGLANTGELFF.

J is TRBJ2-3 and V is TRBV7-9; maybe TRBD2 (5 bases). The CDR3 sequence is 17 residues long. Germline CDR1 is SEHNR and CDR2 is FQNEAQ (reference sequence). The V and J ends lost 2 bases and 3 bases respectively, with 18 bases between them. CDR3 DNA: TGTGCCAGCAGCTTAAGTACGGGGAATGAGTATACAGATACGCAGTATTTT. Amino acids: CASSLSTGNEYTDTQYF.

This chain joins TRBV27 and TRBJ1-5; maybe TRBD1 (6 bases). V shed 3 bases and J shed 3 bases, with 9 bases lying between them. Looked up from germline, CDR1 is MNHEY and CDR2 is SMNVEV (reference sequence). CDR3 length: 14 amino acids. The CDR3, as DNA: TGTGCCAGCAGTTTTCAGGGGCCCAATCAGCCCCAGCATTTT. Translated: CASSFQGPNQPQHF.

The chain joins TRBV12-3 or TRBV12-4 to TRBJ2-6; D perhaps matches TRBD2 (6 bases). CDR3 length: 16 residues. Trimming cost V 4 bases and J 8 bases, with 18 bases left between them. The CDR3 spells CASSWSGGSGTNVLTF. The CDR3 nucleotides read TGTGCCAGCAGTTGGAGTGGAGGGTCCGGGACCAACGTCCTGACTTTC.